These 30 T cell receptor beta chains came from one sample sequenced in a study of T cell repertoires in cytomegalovirus infection. Using its own MiXCR run on the reads, TCRdb lists one record per CDR3 protein. The sample shows 550,000 to 850,000 distinct CDR3 sequences, 30% to 40% of them seen only once. Their antigens remain unidentified. Sequenced here: cultured PBMCs, sampled from culture after CMV antigen stimulation. These receptors all come from a human donor in good health (CMV status not recorded). Some clones in this sample may be carry-over from other donors' samples.

This clonotype was seen only a few times. This chain joins TRBV20-1 and TRBJ2-3; D remains ambiguous. CDR3 length: 16 amino acids. CDR1 DFQATT and CDR2 SNEGSKA come from the germline V gene (reference sequence). V lost 1 base and J 2 bases, leaving 16 bases between the germline ends. CDR3 nucleotides: TGCAGTGCTAGAGCCCCCCCGTGGCGGACCACAGATACGCAGTATTTT. The encoded protein is CSARAPPWRTTDTQYF.

A word on this clonotype: A much larger clone is a single base away; this may be a read error. The gene calls are TRBV7-8 and TRBJ2-7; D may be TRBD1 (5 bases). Germline V gene sequence: CDR1 SGHVS, CDR2 FQNEAQ. The CDR3 is 15 residues long. CDR3 sequence (DNA): TGTGCCATCAGCCCGAGGACATCAACCTCCTACGAGCAGTACTTC. It is translated as CAISPRTSTSYEQYF. Combining the CDR3 with reference TRBV7-8 and TRBJ2-7 gives the whole variable domain GAGVSQSPRYKVAKRGQDVALRCDPISGHVSLFWYQQALGQGPEFLTYFQNEAQLDKSGLPSDRFFAERPEGSVSTLKIQRTQQEDSAVYLCAISPRTSTSYEQYFGPGTRLTVT.

Of note for this clonotype: With a much larger clone just one base away, this may be a read error. The V and J genes are TRBV7-8 and TRBJ2-7; weak D call: TRBD2 (5 bases). This CDR3 is 15 amino acids long. CDR1 SGHVS and CDR2 FQNEAQ come from the germline V gene. The CDR3 DNA reads TGTGCCAGCAGCTTTATCCCCAGCGGACCCTACGAGAAGTACTTC. Translated, it gives CASSFIPSGPYEKYF.

This clonotype was seen more than once but under ten times. The CDR3 protein is CASSRSGRAANEQFF. The CDR3 DNA follows: TGTGCCAGCAGTAGGAGCGGGAGGGCCGCCAATGAGCAGTTCTTC. The rearrangement joins TRBV12-3 or TRBV12-4 to TRBJ2-1, with 10 bases that match TRBD2. This CDR3 region has 15 residues. Trimming took 5 bases from V and 6 from J; bases not matched to a gene: 7.

This clonotype has only a few counts. The rearrangement links TRBV7-9 to TRBJ2-7; 8 nucleotides align to TRBD1. Looked up from germline, CDR1 is SEHNR and CDR2 is FQNEAQ (reference sequence). The CDR3 is made up of 15 amino acids. Losses at the gene ends were 4 bases for V and 2 bases for J; bases not matched to a gene: 7. The chain's CDR3 is CASSSSETGAYEQYF. DNA of the CDR3: TGTGCCAGCAGCTCCTCGGAGACAGGGGCCTACGAGCAGTACTTC.

This clonotype occurred a few times. The J gene is TRBJ2-5, the V gene TRBV27; TRBD2 matches at 7 bases. Germline V gene sequence: CDR1 MNHEY, CDR2 SMNVEV (reference sequence). V gave up 5 bases and J gave up 5 bases; unmatched junction bases: 14. This CDR3 is 16 amino acids long. This CDR3 reads CASSPTLSAGEETQYF. The CDR3 nucleotides read TGTGCCAGCAGTCCGACTTTGTCGGCGGGAGAGGAGACCCAGTACTTC.

This clonotype showed up just a few times. The CDR3: CANQMTGTYEQYF. CDR3 bases: TGTGCCAACCAAATGACGGGAACCTACGAGCAGTACTTC. The rearrangement links TRBV6-1 to TRBJ2-7; D may be TRBD2 (5 bases). Germline assignment: CDR1 MNHNS and CDR2 SASEGT. The CDR3 extends over 13 amino acids. V lost 10 bases to trimming and J lost 2 bases, with 15 bases between them.

This sequence joins TRBV11-2 and TRBJ2-1; 8 bases are shared with TRBD1. In germline, CDR1 is SGHAT, CDR2 FQNNGV. This CDR3 has 13 amino acids. With V trimmed by 7 bases and J by 7 bases, 6 bases remained unmatched. The CDR3: CASTLTGENEQFF. The CDR3 DNA reads as TGTGCCAGCACCTTGACAGGGGAAAATGAGCAGTTCTTC.

This clonotype was counted only a few times. V gene TRBV6-5 combines with J gene TRBJ2-6; D is unresolved. V lost 4 bases and J 0 bases, leaving 16 bases between the germline ends. Germline CDR1 and CDR2: MNHEY and SVGAGI. The CDR3 runs 18 residues. The CDR3 nucleotides are TGTGCCAGCAGTTCCGATGGGAACTTTGACTCTGGGGCCAACGTCCTGACTTTC. Translating gives CASSSDGNFDSGANVLTF.

Ten or more counts support this clonotype. The rearrangement links TRBV7-6 to TRBJ2-5; TRBD1 is a possible D gene (6 bases). The CDR3 runs 15 residues. V gave up 0 bases and J gave up 5 bases, with 13 bases separating them. Germline assignment: CDR1 SGHVS and CDR2 FNYEAQ. Written as DNA, the CDR3 is TGTGCCAGCAGCTTAGCCGGGACAACTTTGGAGACCCAGTACTTC. Amino acid sequence: CASSLAGTTLETQYF.

The chain links TRBV27 to TRBJ1-4, with a weak D call TRBD1 (6 bases). Per germline, CDR1 MNHEY and CDR2 SMNVEV (reference sequence). Trimming removed 8 bases at V and 4 bases at J, with 17 bases between. This CDR3 contains 15 residues. This CDR3 is CASSTWGLGNEKLFF. DNA for the CDR3: TGTGCCAGCTCCACGTGGGGGCTGGGTAATGAAAAACTGTTTTTT.

The gene calls are TRBV3-1 and TRBJ1-6, with D perhaps matching TRBD1 (5 bases). V lost 0 bases and J 8 bases, leaving 11 bases between the germline ends. This CDR3 is 15 amino acids long. Germline lookup yields CDR1 LGHDT and CDR2 YNNKEL (reference sequence). The CDR3, as DNA: TGTGCCAGCAGCCAAGAGGGAATGGGGGATTCACCCCTCCACTTT. This translates into CASSQEGMGDSPLHF. Full variable domain (missing parts from reference TRBV3-1 and TRBJ1-6): DTAVSQTPKYLVTQMGNDKSIKCEQNLGHDTMYWYKQDSKKFLKIMFSYNNKELIINETVPNRFSPKSPDKAHLNLHINSLELGDSAVYFCASSQEGMGDSPLHFGNGTRLTVT.

The J gene is TRBJ2-1, the V gene TRBV7-2; TRBD2 is a possible D gene (6 bases). This CDR3 region has 12 residues. Per germline, CDR1 SGHTA and CDR2 FQGNSA. Trimming stripped 6 bases from V and 10 bases from J, with 13 bases between. The CDR3 here is CASSFQAGEQFF. CDR3 coding DNA: TGTGCCAGCAGTTTCCAGGCGGGGGAGCAGTTCTTC.

This chain connects TRBV7-3 to TRBJ2-1; D is possibly TRBD2 (6 bases). Germline CDR1 and CDR2: SGHTA and FQGTGA. Trimming left V 2 bases short and J 3 bases short, with 11 bases between. This CDR3 spans 15 amino acids. CDR3 nucleotide sequence: TGTGCCAGCAGCTTAGTTCCGGGACTCTACAATGAGCAGTTCTTC. It encodes CASSLVPGLYNEQFF.

This clonotype was seen ten or more times. J is TRBJ2-5 and V is TRBV2, with 9 bases fitting TRBD1. The germline V gene encodes CDR1 SNHLY and CDR2 FYNNEI. The CDR3 consists of 11 residues. Trimming cost V 8 bases and J 5 bases; bases outside gene matches: 0. CDR3 sequence reads: CASGTGETQYF. CDR3 nucleotides: TGTGCCAGCGGGACAGGGGAGACCCAGTACTTC.

The V and J genes are TRBV2 and TRBJ1-2; D remains ambiguous. V gave up 1 base and J gave up 4 bases, with 7 bases separating them. The CDR3 length is 13 residues. Germline loops: CDR1 SNHLY, CDR2 FYNNEI. The CDR3 nucleotides are TGTGCCAGCAGTGAAGAAGTTGTCTATGGCTACACCTTC. It is translated as CASSEEVVYGYTF.

The V and J genes are TRBV28 and TRBJ1-4; TRBD1 aligns across 7 bases. Per the germline V gene, CDR1 is MDHEN and CDR2 is SYDVKM. J gave up 8 bases and V 11 bases, and 8 bases lay outside the gene matches. The CDR3 has 12 amino acids. This CDR3 is CAAGDRIEKLFF. DNA of the CDR3: TGTGCCGCAGGGGACAGAATAGAAAAACTGTTTTTT. Complete variable domain (other parts from reference TRBV28 and TRBJ1-4): DVKVTQSSRYLVKRTGEKVFLECVQDMDHENMFWYRQDPGLGLRLIYFSYDVKMKEKGDIPEGYSVSREKKERFSLILESASTNQTSMYLCAAGDRIEKLFFGSGTQLSVL.

This clonotype was counted at least ten times. This chain joins TRBV7-2 and TRBJ1-6; 8 bases map to TRBD1. The V gene end was trimmed by 3 bases and the J gene end by 6 bases; junction bases not matched to a gene: 4. Per germline, CDR1 SGHTA and CDR2 FQGNSA. This CDR3 has 15 amino acids. CDR3 DNA sequence: TGTGCCAGCAGCTTGAGACAGGGGAGTAATTCACCCCTCCACTTT. This encodes CASSLRQGSNSPLHF.

The chain links TRBV27 to TRBJ2-7, with D perhaps matching TRBD1 (6 bases). The ends were cut back, 5 bases at V and 6 bases at J, with 17 bases in the middle. CDR1 and CDR2 (germline): MNHEY, SMNVEV (reference sequence). The CDR3 consists of 14 residues. CDR3 sequence (DNA): TGTGCCAGCAGTCCCTATATACAGGGAGCCGAGCAGTACTTC. Translating it yields CASSPYIQGAEQYF.

This sequence joins TRBV5-1 and TRBJ2-5, with D perhaps matching TRBD1 (5 bases). Germline V gives CDR1 SGHRS, CDR2 YFSETQ. The CDR3 runs 14 residues. The V gene lost 0 bases and the J gene lost 5 bases, with 11 bases spanning the gap. The CDR3 reads CASSLAIRDETQYF. For the CDR3, the DNA is TGCGCCAGCAGCTTGGCCATCAGGGATGAGACCCAGTACTTC.

This clonotype showed up just a few times. V usage is TRBV28 and J usage is TRBJ2-3; D is perhaps TRBD2 (6 bases). Germline CDR1 MDHEN, CDR2 SYDVKM. Trimming removed 4 bases at V and 3 bases at J, with 11 bases between. The CDR3 spans 14 residues. CDR3 sequence: CASSYPEGTDTQYF. In DNA, the CDR3 is TGTGCCAGCAGTTATCCGGAGGGTACAGATACGCAGTATTTT. Full variable domain (missing parts from reference TRBV28 and TRBJ2-3): DVKVTQSSRYLVKRTGEKVFLECVQDMDHENMFWYRQDPGLGLRLIYFSYDVKMKEKGDIPEGYSVSREKKERFSLILESASTNQTSMYLCASSYPEGTDTQYFGPGTRLTVL.

This sequence joins TRBV7-2 and TRBJ2-5; D gene unclear. The CDR3 has 13 residues. Per the germline V gene, CDR1 is SGHTA and CDR2 is FQGNSA. V lost 1 base, J lost 3 bases, and 6 bases lay in between. CDR3 region: CASSLGYEETQYF. The CDR3 region has the DNA TGTGCCAGCAGCTTAGGTTACGAAGAGACCCAGTACTTC.

This clonotype was counted between two and nine times. This chain connects TRBV20-1 to TRBJ2-2; no firm D call. CDR1 is DFQATT, CDR2 SNEGSKA, per germline (reference sequence). Trimming removed 6 bases at V and 1 base at J, with 15 bases between. The CDR3 extends over 15 amino acids. CDR3 in DNA: TGCAGTGCCACCGGGCCGCCGATGAACACCGGGGAGCTGTTTTTT. This codes for CSATGPPMNTGELFF.

This chain uses TRBV5-1 with TRBJ2-7; D remains unclear. Trimming stripped 0 bases from V and 3 bases from J, with 10 bases between. From germline, CDR1 is SGHRS and CDR2 YFSETQ. This CDR3 region has 14 residues. The CDR3 sequence is CASSLDQAVYEQYF. CDR3 bases: TGCGCCAGCAGCTTGGACCAGGCGGTCTACGAGCAGTACTTC.

The rearrangement uses TRBV7-2 and TRBJ2-1; D remains ambiguous. CDR3 length: 15 amino acids. Germline CDR1 SGHTA, CDR2 FQGNSA. V was trimmed by 2 bases and J by 6 bases, leaving 14 bases between them. In DNA, the CDR3 is TGTGCCAGCAGCTTAATGGGATCGAAAACCAATGAGCAGTTCTTC. This encodes CASSLMGSKTNEQFF.

The rearrangement uses TRBV5-6 and TRBJ1-3; possible D gene TRBD1, 5 bases. The CDR3 sequence is 15 residues long. Germline lookup yields CDR1 SGHDT and CDR2 YYEEEE. Trimming shortened V by 4 bases and J by 2 bases, and 13 bases separated the two germline ends. The CDR3 region is CASSAGGVAGNTIYF. Written as DNA, the CDR3 is TGTGCCAGCAGCGCCGGAGGGGTAGCTGGAAACACCATATATTTT.

Notes on this clonotype: At one end, the junction sequence differs from germline, possibly due to a read error. The chain links TRBV4-2 to TRBJ2-6; no clear D gene. Per germline, CDR1 LGHNA and CDR2 YNFKEQ. CDR3 size: 16 residues. CDR3 nucleotide sequence: TGTTCCAGCAGCCAAGCCGGAGTTTCTGGGGCCAACGTCCTGACTTTC. Encoded protein: CSSSQAGVSGANVLTF.

The chain couples TRBV4-1 to TRBJ1-5; the D is unclear. Trimming took 5 bases from V and 2 from J, leaving 25 bases between them. Germline CDR1 MGHRA, CDR2 YSYEKL. CDR3 size: 19 residues. This CDR3 reads CASSLGRYRGISGNQPQHF. The CDR3 nucleotides read TGCGCCAGCAGCTTAGGTCGCTATCGGGGTATTTCGGGCAATCAGCCCCAGCATTTT.

This clonotype was seen at least ten times. V is TRBV7-6 and J is TRBJ1-6; no firm D call. In germline, CDR1 is SGHVS, CDR2 FNYEAQ. The CDR3 covers 15 residues. Trimming cost V 0 bases and J 9 bases, with 12 bases left between them. In DNA, the CDR3 is TGTGCCAGCAGCTTAGCGGCGGGCACGGGTTCACCCCTCCACTTT. Translated, it gives CASSLAAGTGSPLHF.

Only a few counts were recorded for this clonotype. The V gene is TRBV18, the J gene TRBJ1-5; no clear D gene. This CDR3 has 15 residues. V lost 2 bases and J 0 bases, leaving 8 bases between the germline ends. Germline V lookup: CDR1 KGHSH, CDR2 LQKENI. This CDR3 is CASSPSSNSNQPQHF. CDR3 DNA sequence: TGTGCCAGCTCACCATCCTCGAATAGCAATCAGCCCCAGCATTTT. Combining the CDR3 with reference TRBV18 and TRBJ1-5 gives the whole variable domain NAGVMQNPRHLVRRRGQEARLRCSPMKGHSHVYWYRQLPEEGLKFMVYLQKENIIDESGMPKERFSAEFPKEGPSILRIQQVVRGDSAAYFCASSPSSNSNQPQHFGDGTRLSIL.